This is a list of T cell receptor beta chains from one sample in a study of CD8+ T cells in alopecia areata. Using immunoSEQ multiplex PCR, the repertoire was profiled, and TCRdb retains in-frame clones only, with some absent. The data contain about 120,000 clones, 50% to 55% of them singletons. This specimen was CD4+ T cells sorted from blood, taken at week 4, from a patient treated with tofacitinib. These receptors were taken from a human donor with alopecia areata. Both conserved end residues are part of each CDR3. The D gene is left open where the match is weak. Expanded clones are given a class, and other clones once, few, many or no size at all.

>TRBJ2-3|NA|many|TRBV6-6
CASRVANTDTQYF
TGTGCCAGCAGAGTAGCGAATACAGATACGCAGTATTTT
>TRBJ2-7|NA|NA|TRBV15
CATSRPPLYEQYF
TGTGCCACCAGCAGACCACCCCTCTACGAGCAGTACTTC
>TRBJ1-1|TRBD1|NA|TRBV5-1
CASSTTPGQGRSNTEAFF
TGCGCCAGCAGTACCACCCCGGGACAGGGCCGCTCGAACACTGAAGCTTTCTTT
>TRBJ1-1|NA|NA|TRBV29-1
CSGGRPPVGAFF
TGCAGCGGTGGAAGGCCCCCGGTAGGGGCTTTCTTT
>TRBJ1-4|NA|few|TRBV4-1
CASSQAPNEKLFF
TGCGCCAGCAGCCAAGCCCCTAATGAAAAACTGTTTTTT
>TRBJ1-1|NA|NA|TRBV6-5
CASSRRRSTEAFF
TGTGCCAGCAGCCGCAGACGGAGCACTGAAGCTTTCTTT
>TRBJ2-7|TRBD1|NA|TRBV29-1
CSVGGTGGYEQYF
TGCAGCGTTGGAGGGACAGGGGGATACGAGCAGTACTTC
>TRBJ2-6|TRBD1|NA|TRBV5-1
CASSLRQGVFSGANVLTF
TGCGCCAGCAGCCTCCGACAGGGGGTCTTCTCTGGGGCCAACGTCCTGACTTTC
>TRBJ2-7|NA|NA|TRBV29-1
CSVEDRGRAYEQYF
TGCAGCGTTGAAGATCGGGGCAGGGCTTACGAGCAGTACTTC
>TRBJ2-7|NA|NA|TRBV30
CAWSGETPGKQYF
TGTGCCTGGAGTGGCGAGACCCCGGGGAAGCAGTACTTC
>TRBJ2-1|TRBD1|few|TRBV30
CAWRGTGVSGQFF
TGTGCCTGGAGGGGAACAGGGGTATCAGGTCAGTTCTTC
>TRBJ1-1|NA|NA|TRBV7-9
CASSLESGTEAFF
TGTGCCAGCAGCTTAGAATCAGGCACTGAAGCTTTCTTT
>TRBJ1-2|NA|NA|TRBV7-9
CASSPDPGLDLRGYTF
TGTGCCAGCAGCCCCGACCCTGGACTGGATTTGAGAGGCTACACCTTC
>TRBJ1-4|NA|few|TRBV14
CASSPWRFASSTNEKLFF
TGTGCCAGCAGCCCTTGGCGTTTTGCGTCTTCAACTAATGAAAAACTGTTTTTT
>TRBJ1-5|NA|NA|TRBV9
CASSVSTDSLQPQHF
TGTGCCAGCAGCGTATCGACAGACTCCCTTCAGCCCCAGCATTTT
>TRBJ1-5|NA|NA|TRBV28
CASSTSWSQHF
TGTGCCAGCAGTACGAGTTGGTCCCAGCATTTT
>TRBJ2-4|NA|NA|TRBV30
CAWSYRGGKAKNIQYF
TGTGCCTGGAGCTACAGGGGGGGGAAGGCCAAAAACATTCAGTACTTC
>TRBJ2-1|TRBD1|few|TRBV4-1
CASSQPTGLHRETYNEQFF
TGCGCCAGCAGCCAACCGACAGGGTTACATCGAGAAACCTACAATGAGCAGTTCTTC
>TRBJ1-1|NA|few|TRBV29-1
CSVGRVNTEAFF
TGCAGCGTTGGGAGGGTTAACACTGAAGCTTTCTTT
>TRBJ2-7|TRBD2|NA|TRBV30
CAWSLAGGSDEQYF
TGTGCCTGGTCCCTAGCGGGAGGATCGGATGAGCAGTACTTC
>TRBJ2-2|NA|NA|TRBV27
CASSSQGRNTGELFF
TGTGCCAGCAGTTCCCAGGGACGGAACACCGGGGAGCTGTTTTTT
>TRBJ2-2|TRBD2|NA|TRBV2
CASRRTSGSSTGELFF
TGTGCCAGCAGGAGGACTAGCGGGAGTTCCACCGGGGAGCTGTTTTTT
>TRBJ2-1|NA|NA|TRBV25-1
CASITGYNEQFF
TGTGCCAGCATTACCGGATACAATGAGCAGTTCTTC
>TRBJ1-2|TRBD1|few|TRBV4-2
CASSQETGRSDGYTF
TGTGCCAGCAGCCAAGAGACAGGGAGAAGCGATGGCTACACCTTC
>TRBJ1-2|NA|NA|TRBV9
CASSAFPRGRKYGYTF
TGTGCCAGCAGCGCGTTCCCCCGGGGCAGGAAATATGGCTACACCTTC
>TRBJ2-3|NA|few|TRBV7-9
CASRHEVADTQYF
TGTGCCAGCAGACACGAGGTAGCAGATACGCAGTATTTT
>TRBJ1-1|TRBD1|NA|TRBV11-2
CASSLAPTGVNTEAFF
TGTGCCAGCAGCTTAGCCCCGACAGGGGTGAACACTGAAGCTTTCTTT
>TRBJ1-5|TRBD1|once|TRBV5-4
CASSFLDRGQGNQPQHF
TGTGCCAGCAGCTTCCTGGACAGGGGGCAAGGCAATCAGCCCCAGCATTTT
>TRBJ2-1|TRBD1|few|TRBV30
CAWGGQVIYNEQFF
TGTGCCTGGGGTGGACAGGTGATCTACAATGAGCAGTTCTTC
>TRBJ2-1|NA|few|TRBV29-1
CSVGEEGSSYNEQFF
TGCAGCGTTGGGGAGGAGGGGAGCTCCTACAATGAGCAGTTCTTC
>TRBJ1-5|NA|NA|TRBV15
CATSTGKPYSNQPQHF
TGTGCCACCAGCACCGGAAAGCCCTATAGCAATCAGCCCCAGCATTTT
>TRBJ2-3|NA|NA|TRBV25-1
CASSVSDTQYF
TGTGCCAGCAGTGTGTCAGATACGCAGTATTTT
>TRBJ2-2|NA|NA|TRBV7-9
CASSAGANTGELFF
TGTGCCAGCAGCGCCGGGGCCAACACCGGGGAGCTGTTTTTT
>TRBJ1-1|TRBD1|NA|TRBV15
CATTYRTGGYEAFF
TGTGCCACTACCTATAGGACAGGAGGTTATGAAGCTTTCTTT
>TRBJ2-7|NA|NA|TRBV30
CAWRAIQGFSYEQYF
TGTGCCTGGAGAGCAATACAGGGATTCTCCTACGAGCAGTACTTC
>TRBJ2-7|NA|NA|TRBV30
CAWSQGSREQYF
TGTGCCTGGAGCCAGGGTTCTCGCGAGCAGTACTTC
>TRBJ2-6|NA|NA|TRBV7-3
CASSLTPGSGANVLTF
TGTGCCAGCAGCTTAACCCCCGGGTCTGGGGCCAACGTCCTGACTTTC
>TRBJ1-2|NA|NA|TRBV27
CASRGFPGYGYTF
TGTGCCAGCAGGGGATTTCCAGGCTATGGCTACACCTTC
>TRBJ2-4|TRBD1|few|TRBV18
CASSPRTGGSVGKNIQYF
TGTGCCAGCTCACCTCGGACAGGGGGCTCGGTTGGGAAAAACATTCAGTACTTC
>TRBJ1-5|TRBD1|NA|TRBV15
CATSRDGAGGKDQPQHF
TGTGCCACCAGCAGAGATGGGGCAGGGGGAAAGGATCAGCCCCAGCATTTT
>TRBJ2-7|NA|NA|TRBV10-3
CAISGAAVSYEQYF
TGTGCCATCAGTGGAGCGGCGGTATCCTACGAGCAGTACTTC
>TRBJ2-5|TRBD2|NA|TRBV30
CAWSVGRAGETQYF
TGTGCCTGGAGTGTTGGGAGGGCAGGAGAGACCCAGTACTTC
>TRBJ1-1|NA|few|TRBV19
CASPSWSEAFF
TGTGCCAGCCCCAGCTGGTCTGAAGCTTTCTTT
>TRBJ1-5|NA|NA|TRBV6-1
CASLTYYSNQPQHF
TGTGCCAGCCTGACGTATTATAGCAATCAGCCCCAGCATTTT
>TRBJ1-4|NA|NA|TRBV29-1
CSVKTGRNEKLFF
TGCAGCGTAAAAACAGGGCGTAATGAAAAACTGTTTTTT
>TRBJ2-3|NA|NA|TRBV7-9
CASSLHSGLDTQYF
TGTGCCAGCAGCTTACATAGTGGGTTGGATACGCAGTATTTT
>TRBJ1-2|TRBD1|NA|TRBV30
CAWSLTGVNGYTF
TGTGCCTGGAGCCTGACAGGGGTTAATGGCTACACCTTC
>TRBJ2-7|NA|few|TRBV7-9
CASSSKPREQYF
TGTGCCAGCAGCTCGAAGCCGCGGGAGCAGTACTTC
>TRBJ1-2|TRBD1|few|TRBV4-1
CASSQEGTGKTGYTF
TGCGCCAGCAGCCAAGAAGGGACAGGGAAAACTGGCTACACCTTC
>TRBJ2-7|NA|few|TRBV2
CASSAREIHYEQYF
TGTGCCAGCAGTGCTCGCGAAATCCACTACGAGCAGTACTTC
>TRBJ2-1|NA|NA|TRBV7-3
CASSLQSKREQFF
TGTGCCAGCAGCCTACAATCTAAGAGGGAGCAGTTCTTC
>TRBJ1-2|NA|NA|TRBV29-1
CSVGSDGMLNYGYTF
TGCAGCGTTGGCTCTGATGGGATGCTTAACTATGGCTACACCTTC
>TRBJ1-3|NA|NA|TRBV4-1
CASSQGHSSGNTIYF
TGCGCCAGCAGCCAAGGACACAGCTCTGGAAACACCATATATTTT
>TRBJ2-3|TRBD1|NA|TRBV25-1
CASSDRGRYTDTQYF
TGTGCCAGCAGTGACAGGGGGCGATACACAGATACGCAGTATTTT